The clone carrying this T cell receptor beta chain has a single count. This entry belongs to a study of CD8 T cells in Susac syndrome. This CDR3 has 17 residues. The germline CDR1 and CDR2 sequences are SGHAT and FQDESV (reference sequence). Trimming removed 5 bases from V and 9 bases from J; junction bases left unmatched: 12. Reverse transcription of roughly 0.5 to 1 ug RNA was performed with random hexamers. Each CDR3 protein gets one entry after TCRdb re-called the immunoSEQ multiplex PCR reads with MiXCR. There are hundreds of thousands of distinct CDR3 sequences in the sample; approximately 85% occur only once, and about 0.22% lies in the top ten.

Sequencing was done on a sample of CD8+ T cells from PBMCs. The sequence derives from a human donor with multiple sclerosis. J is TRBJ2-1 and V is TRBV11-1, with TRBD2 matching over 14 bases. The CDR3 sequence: CASSHVSGLAGEGEQFF. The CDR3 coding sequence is TGTGCCAGCAGCCATGTATCGGGACTAGCGGGAGAGGGTGAGCAGTTCTTC.